The present entry profiles one T cell receptor beta chain with its context. This CDR3 has 17 amino acids. Losses at the gene ends were 5 bases for V and 3 bases for J; bases not matched to a gene: 13. Germline V gene sequence: CDR1 ENHRY, CDR2 SYGVKD. TCR beta cDNA was made from 450 to 600 ng total RNA with a constant-region primer. The TCR beta library was amplified through three nested multiplex PCR rounds in a modified ARM-PCR procedure. TRBV1-TRBV30 forward primers paired with a C-beta reverse primer drove the first two PCR rounds, about 10 cycles each. A single record per CDR3 protein comes from TCRdb applying MiXCR to the multiplex PCR reads. The table shows some 200,000 distinct CDR3 sequences, with 65% occurring only once. Unsorted whole blood supplied the RNA, and germline DNA was extracted too. The data originate from a study of tumor-infiltrating lymphocytes in primary liver carcinoma.

The material sequenced was peripheral blood. The chain uses TRBV10-3 and TRBJ2-1; 7 bases are shared with TRBD2. This TCR was sampled from a woman aged 60-70 years with primary liver carcinoma and hepatitis B virus infection. The CDR3 is CAISSGALAGGYNEQFF. The CDR3, as DNA: TGTGCCATCAGTTCCGGTGCCTTAGCGGGCGGCTACAATGAGCAGTTCTTC.